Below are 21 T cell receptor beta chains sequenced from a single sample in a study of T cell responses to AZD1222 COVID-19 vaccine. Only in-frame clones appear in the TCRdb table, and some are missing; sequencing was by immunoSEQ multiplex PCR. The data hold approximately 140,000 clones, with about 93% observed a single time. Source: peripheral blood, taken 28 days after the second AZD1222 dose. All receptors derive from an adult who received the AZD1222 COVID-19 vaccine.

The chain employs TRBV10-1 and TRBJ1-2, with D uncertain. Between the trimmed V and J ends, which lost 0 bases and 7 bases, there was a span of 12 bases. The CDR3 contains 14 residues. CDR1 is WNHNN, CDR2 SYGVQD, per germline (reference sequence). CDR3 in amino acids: CASSESEGLGGYTF. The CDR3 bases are TGCGCCAGCAGTGAGTCGGAGGGCCTAGGTGGCTACACCTTC.

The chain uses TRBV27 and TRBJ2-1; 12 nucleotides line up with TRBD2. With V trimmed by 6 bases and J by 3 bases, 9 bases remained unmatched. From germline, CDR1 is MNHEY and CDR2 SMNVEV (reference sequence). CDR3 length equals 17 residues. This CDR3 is CASSRRRLAGDYNEQFF. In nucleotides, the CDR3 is TGTGCCAGCAGCCGCCGACGACTAGCGGGAGACTACAATGAGCAGTTCTTC.

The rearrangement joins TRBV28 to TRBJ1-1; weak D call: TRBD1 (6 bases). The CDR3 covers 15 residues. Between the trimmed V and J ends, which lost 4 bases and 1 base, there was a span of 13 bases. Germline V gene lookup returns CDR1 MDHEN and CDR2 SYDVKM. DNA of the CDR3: TGTGCCAGCAGTTCCCCGGGACAACCGAACACTGAAGCTTTCTTT. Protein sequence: CASSSPGQPNTEAFF. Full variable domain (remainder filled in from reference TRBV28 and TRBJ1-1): DVKVTQSSRYLVKRTGEKVFLECVQDMDHENMFWYRQDPGLGLRLIYFSYDVKMKEKGDIPEGYSVSREKKERFSLILESASTNQTSMYLCASSSPGQPNTEAFFGQGTRLTVV.

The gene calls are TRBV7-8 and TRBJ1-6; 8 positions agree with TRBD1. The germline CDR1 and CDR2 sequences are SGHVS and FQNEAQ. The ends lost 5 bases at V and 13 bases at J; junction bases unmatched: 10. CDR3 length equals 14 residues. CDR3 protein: CASSGGTGGRPLHF. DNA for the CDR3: TGTGCCAGCAGCGGAGGGACAGGAGGTCGGCCCCTCCACTTT.

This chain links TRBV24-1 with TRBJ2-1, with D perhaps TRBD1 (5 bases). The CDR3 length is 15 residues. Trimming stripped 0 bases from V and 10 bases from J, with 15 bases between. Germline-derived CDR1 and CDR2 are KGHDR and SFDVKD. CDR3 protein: CATSDLQTGGIEQFF. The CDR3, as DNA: TGTGCCACCAGTGATTTGCAAACAGGTGGCATAGAGCAGTTCTTC.

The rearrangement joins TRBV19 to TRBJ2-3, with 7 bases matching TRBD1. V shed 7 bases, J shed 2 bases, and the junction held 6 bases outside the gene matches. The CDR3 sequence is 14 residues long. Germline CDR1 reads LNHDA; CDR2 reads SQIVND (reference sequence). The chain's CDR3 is CASTTGQLTDTQYF. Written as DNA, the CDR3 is TGTGCCAGTACCACGGGACAGCTCACAGATACGCAGTATTTT. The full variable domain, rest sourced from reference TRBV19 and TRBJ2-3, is DGGITQSPKYLFRKEGQNVTLSCEQNLNHDAMYWYRQDPGQGLRLIYYSQIVNDFQKGDIAEGYSVSREKKESFPLTVTSAQKNPTAFYLCASTTGQLTDTQYFGPGTRLTVL.

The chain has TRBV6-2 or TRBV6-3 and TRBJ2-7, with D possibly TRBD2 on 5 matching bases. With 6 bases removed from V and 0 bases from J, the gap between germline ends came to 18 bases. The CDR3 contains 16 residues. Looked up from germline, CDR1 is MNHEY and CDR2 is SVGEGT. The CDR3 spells CASSPKVGTSSYEQYF. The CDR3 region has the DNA TGTGCCAGCAGCCCCAAAGTCGGTACTAGCTCCTACGAGCAGTACTTC.

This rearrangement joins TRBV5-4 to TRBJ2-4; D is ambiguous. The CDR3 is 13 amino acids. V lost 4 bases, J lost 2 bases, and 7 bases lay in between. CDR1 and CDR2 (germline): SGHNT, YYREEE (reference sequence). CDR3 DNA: TGTGCCAGCAGCGCTGACACCAAAAACATTCAGTACTTC. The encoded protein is CASSADTKNIQYF.

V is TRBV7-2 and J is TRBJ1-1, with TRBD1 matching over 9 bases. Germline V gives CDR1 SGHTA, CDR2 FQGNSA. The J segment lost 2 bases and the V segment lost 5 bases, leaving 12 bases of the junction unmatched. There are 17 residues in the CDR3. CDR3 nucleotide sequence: TGTGCCAGCAGCCTAGGGACAGGGCGGACCCAAAACACTGAAGCTTTCTTT. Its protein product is CASSLGTGRTQNTEAFF. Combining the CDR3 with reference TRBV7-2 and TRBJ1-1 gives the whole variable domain GAGVSQSPSNKVTEKGKDVELRCDPISGHTALYWYRQSLGQGLEFLIYFQGNSAPDKSGLPSDRFSAERTGGSVSTLTIQRTQQEDSAVYLCASSLGTGRTQNTEAFFGQGTRLTVV.

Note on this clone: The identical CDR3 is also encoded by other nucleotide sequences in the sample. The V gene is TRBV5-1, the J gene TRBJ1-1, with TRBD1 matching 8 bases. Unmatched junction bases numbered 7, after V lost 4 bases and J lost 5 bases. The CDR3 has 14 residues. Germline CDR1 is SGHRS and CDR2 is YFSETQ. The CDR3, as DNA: TGCGCCAGCAGCGTTGGACAGGGAGAGACTGAAGCTTTCTTT. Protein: CASSVGQGETEAFF.

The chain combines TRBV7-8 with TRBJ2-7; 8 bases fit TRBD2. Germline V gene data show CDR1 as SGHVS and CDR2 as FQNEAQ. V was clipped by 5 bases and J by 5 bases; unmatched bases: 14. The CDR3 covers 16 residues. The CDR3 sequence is CASSPSGGGAYHEQYF. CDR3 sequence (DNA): TGTGCCAGCAGCCCCTCGGGGGGGGGCGCTTACCACGAGCAGTACTTC.

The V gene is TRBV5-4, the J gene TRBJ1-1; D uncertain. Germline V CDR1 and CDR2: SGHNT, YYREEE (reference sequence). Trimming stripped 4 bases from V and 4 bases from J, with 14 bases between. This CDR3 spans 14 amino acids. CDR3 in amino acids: CASSLDPGGTEAFF. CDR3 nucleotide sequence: TGTGCCAGCAGCCTGGACCCCGGAGGCACTGAAGCTTTCTTT.

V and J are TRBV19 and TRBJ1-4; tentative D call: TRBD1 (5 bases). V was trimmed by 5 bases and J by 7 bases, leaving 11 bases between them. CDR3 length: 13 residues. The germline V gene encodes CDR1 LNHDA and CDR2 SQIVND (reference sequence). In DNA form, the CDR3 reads TGTGCCAGTAGTGACGGGACTTCTGAAAAACTGTTTTTT. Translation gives CASSDGTSEKLFF.

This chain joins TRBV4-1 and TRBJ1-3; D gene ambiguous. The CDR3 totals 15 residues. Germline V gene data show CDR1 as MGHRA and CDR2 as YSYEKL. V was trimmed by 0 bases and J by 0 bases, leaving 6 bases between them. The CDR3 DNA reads TGCGCCAGCAGCCAAGATAGGTTCTCTGGAAACACCATATATTTT. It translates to CASSQDRFSGNTIYF.

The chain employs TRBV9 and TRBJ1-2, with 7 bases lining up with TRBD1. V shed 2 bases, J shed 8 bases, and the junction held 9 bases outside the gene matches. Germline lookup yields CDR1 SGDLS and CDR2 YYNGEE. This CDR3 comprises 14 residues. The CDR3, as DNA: TGTGCCAGCAGCGTGCAAGACAGGGCCGGCGGCTACACCTTC. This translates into CASSVQDRAGGYTF.

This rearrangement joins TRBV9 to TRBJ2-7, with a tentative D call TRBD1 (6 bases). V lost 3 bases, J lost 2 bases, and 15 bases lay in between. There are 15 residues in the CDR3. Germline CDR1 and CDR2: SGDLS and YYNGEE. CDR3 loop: CASSGRQEAPYEQYF. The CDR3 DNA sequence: TGTGCCAGCAGCGGACGACAGGAGGCCCCCTACGAGCAGTACTTC.

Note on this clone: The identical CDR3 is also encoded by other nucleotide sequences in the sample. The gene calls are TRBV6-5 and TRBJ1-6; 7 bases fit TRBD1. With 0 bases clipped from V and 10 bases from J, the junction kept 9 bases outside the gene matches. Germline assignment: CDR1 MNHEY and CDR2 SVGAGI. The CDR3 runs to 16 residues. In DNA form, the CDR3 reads TGTGCCAGCAGTTACTCTCTGCGACAGGGTGGGTCACCCCTCCACTTT. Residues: CASSYSLRQGGSPLHF.

CDR3 nucleotide sequence: TGTGCCAGCAGTTTGGCCAGTAACACTGAAGCTTTCTTT. It codes for CASSLASNTEAFF. The J gene is TRBJ1-1, the V gene TRBV27, with D uncertain. CDR3 length: 13 amino acids. V lost 3 bases and J 2 bases, leaving 7 bases between the germline ends. In germline, CDR1 is MNHEY, CDR2 SMNVEV (reference sequence).

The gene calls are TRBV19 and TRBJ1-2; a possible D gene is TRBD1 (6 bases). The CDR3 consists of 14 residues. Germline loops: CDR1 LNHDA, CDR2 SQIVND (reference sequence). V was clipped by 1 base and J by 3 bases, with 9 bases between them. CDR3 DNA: TGTGCCAGTAGTATAGGGCACAGGGACTATGGCTACACCTTC. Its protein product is CASSIGHRDYGYTF.

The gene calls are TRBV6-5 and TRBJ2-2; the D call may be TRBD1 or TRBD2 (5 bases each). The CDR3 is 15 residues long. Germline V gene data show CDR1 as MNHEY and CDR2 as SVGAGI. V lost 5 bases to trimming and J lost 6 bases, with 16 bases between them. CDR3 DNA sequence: TGTGCCAGCAGTCGCCGGGACCTCCCCTCCGGGGAGCTGTTTTTT. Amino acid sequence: CASSRRDLPSGELFF.

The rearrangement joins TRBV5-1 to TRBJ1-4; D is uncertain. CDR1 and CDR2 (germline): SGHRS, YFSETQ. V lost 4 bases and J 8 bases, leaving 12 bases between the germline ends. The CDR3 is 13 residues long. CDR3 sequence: CASSITLGEKLFF. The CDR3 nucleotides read TGCGCCAGCAGCATAACCTTAGGCGAAAAACTGTTTTTT.